This TCR beta chain was observed in a study of sequential checkpoint blockade in melanoma. Notes on this clone: Likely a read error: the CDR3 ends without its conserved phenylalanine or tryptophan.

This table comes from immunoSEQ multiplex PCR, and its TCRdb copy is limited to in-frame clones, with some not included. The data contain around 20,000 clones, over 70% of them singletons. As to treatment: randomized to nivolumab then ipilimumab (arm A) or the reverse (arm B). No patient had prior DNA-damaging chemotherapy. Material: CD8+ T cells sorted from blood (inferred from file names), obtained from a patient given nivolumab and ipilimumab in sequence. The TCR originated in a human donor with melanoma.

CDR3 loop: CASSPTGGYGYTL. Written as DNA, the CDR3 is TGTGCCAGCAGCCCGACAGGGGGCTATGGCTACACCCTC. The gene calls are TRBV7-9 and TRBJ1-2; TRBD1 agrees at 9 bases. The trim removed 5 bases at V and 4 bases at J, leaving 2 bases unmatched. CDR1 is SEHNR and CDR2 is FQNEAQ in the germline V gene (reference sequence). The CDR3 is 13 amino acids.